The 2 T cell receptor beta chains below were found in one sample sequenced in a study of T cells in tuberculosis. The protocol was immunoSEQ multiplex PCR, while the TCRdb copy is restricted to in-frame clones and leaves out a portion. The data contain roughly 34,000 clones, 90% to 95% of them singletons. Specified time point: new active TB diagnosis, blood taken before or within 7 days of starting treatment. Sequences were derived from PBMCs, sampled at tuberculosis diagnosis. Every receptor here comes from an adult with tuberculosis.

This chain links TRBV6-1 with TRBJ1-1; 8 bases are shared with TRBD1. The CDR3 spans 14 residues. The V gene's germline CDR1 is MNHNS and CDR2 SASEGT. Trimming removed 1 base from V and 4 bases from J; junction bases left unmatched: 2. The CDR3 is CASSEGTGRTEAFF. The CDR3 DNA sequence: TGTGCCAGCAGTGAAGGGACAGGGCGCACTGAAGCTTTCTTT.

Here the CDR3 reads CASSPTGTGGEYEQYF. For the CDR3, the DNA is TGCGCCAGCAGCCCAACCGGGACAGGGGGCGAATACGAGCAGTACTTC. The chain combines TRBV4-1 with TRBJ2-7, with 12 bases matching TRBD1. The CDR3 contains 16 residues. The germline V gene has CDR1 MGHRA and CDR2 YSYEKL. Losses at the gene ends were 4 bases for V and 4 bases for J; bases not matched to a gene: 8.